The rows below give T cell receptor beta chains drawn from one sample of a study of blood T cell repertoires in COVID-19. TCRdb's table, derived via immunoSEQ multiplex PCR, lists solely in-frame clones and lacks some. Altogether 280,000 or so clones are present, about 91% being singletons, with the ten largest covering 6.9%. Sample: peripheral blood. Receptor source: a woman in her twenties or thirties who had recovered from COVID-19. The CDR3 runs from the conserved cysteine through the conserved F or W.

j_gene	v_gene	CDR3aa
TRBJ1-2	TRBV3-1/TRBV3-2	CASSHLQLGDGYTF
TRBJ1-4	TRBV19	CASSIIGEKLFF
TRBJ2-5	TRBV7-2	CASSPQTSAETQYF
TRBJ2-7	TRBV13	CASSQGRSYEQYF
TRBJ1-1	TRBV7-6	CASSLGPGENTEAFF
TRBJ1-1	TRBV5-1	CASSLGRRGGRSTEAFF
TRBJ1-1	TRBV19	CASQGQSIEAFF
TRBJ2-7	TRBV5-4	CASSLRSGETYEQYF
TRBJ1-2	TRBV7-8	CASSLGRAITNYGYTF
TRBJ1-2	TRBV15	CATSRGKTKVTGGDYGYTF
TRBJ2-1	TRBV4-3	CASSQLSTGGHEQFF
TRBJ2-5	TRBV11-3	CASSSWSEETQYF
TRBJ2-6	TRBV18	CASSPRSGANVLTF
TRBJ2-1	TRBV4-2	CASSQDLTSGGYNEQFF
TRBJ1-2	TRBV3-1/TRBV3-2	CASSPIHYAGGSGYTF
TRBJ2-2	TRBV6-2/TRBV6-3	CASSSRTSGGASDTGELFF
TRBJ2-1	TRBV28	CASSLSGRVAYNEQFF
TRBJ2-1	TRBV5-1	CASSDRTSGGNEQFF
TRBJ2-3	TRBV10-3	CATGLAGEGDTQYF
TRBJ1-1	TRBV12-5	CASGPEAFF
TRBJ1-6	TRBV15	CATSSLTTFGHNSPLHF
TRBJ1-1	TRBV30	CAWSGGTVGREAFF
TRBJ1-6	TRBV5-5	CASSFSPDRGVSPLHF
TRBJ1-5	TRBV28	CASSLQGGPQPQHF
TRBJ1-1	TRBV7-9	CASSSRTGGSTEAFF
TRBJ2-4	TRBV6-5	CASSRTGAKNIQYF
TRBJ2-3	TRBV4-3	CASSQFTPTSGGPDTQYF
TRBJ1-4	TRBV28	CASSPSNEKLFF
TRBJ2-5	TRBV5-1	CASSQGGAPPRETQYF
TRBJ1-4	TRBV5-1	CASSGGTGGEEKLFF
TRBJ1-1	TRBV7-2	CASSLDRVENTEAFF
TRBJ2-5	TRBV28	CASSSPSGMMGETQYF
TRBJ2-2	TRBV7-3	CASRTASNTGELFF
TRBJ2-7	TRBV5-1	CASSSTSDYEQYF
TRBJ2-2	TRBV19	CASSIGDRWRLAGGNTGELFF
TRBJ2-3	TRBV3-1/TRBV3-2	CASSQDTGLQDTQYF
TRBJ2-7	TRBV30	CAYGQGAYEQYF
TRBJ1-1	TRBV30	CAWSPRGGLEAFF
TRBJ1-6	TRBV18	CASSPSGDNSPLHF
TRBJ2-3	TRBV27	CASSYDPTGESTDTQYF
TRBJ1-2	TRBV23-1	CASRQPLSISLPVNANYGYTF
TRBJ1-4	TRBV5-1	CASSLDRFNEKLFF
TRBJ1-4	TRBV19	CASSIRGNNEKLFF
TRBJ1-5	TRBV6-5	CASSYKFPGWGQPQHF
TRBJ1-5	TRBV28	CASSLADIALPQHF